This T cell receptor beta chain was recorded in a study of tumor-infiltrating lymphocytes in localized non-small cell lung cancer. Study results and limitations: TCRbeta sequencing showed higher T cell infiltration in tumors than uninvolved lung.

Libraries were prepared by immunoSEQ multiplex PCR; TCRdb keeps only in-frame clonotypes and omits some of them. This table holds roughly 16,000 clones, about three quarters found once. Trimming pared 3 bases from V and 3 bases from J, leaving 6 bases between. There are 12 residues in the CDR3. CDR1 and CDR2 from the germline V gene are SNHLY and FYNNEI. Concerning this clone: Antigen unknown.

Sequencing was performed on lung tumor tissue. The origin of this receptor is a human donor with non-small cell lung cancer. The chain recombines TRBV2 with TRBJ2-7, with D hard to call. The CDR3 sequence is CASSEVIYEQYF. The CDR3, as DNA: TGTGCCAGCAGTGAGGTCATCTACGAGCAGTACTTC.